Listed below are T cell receptor beta chains from one sample, sequenced in a study of blood T cell repertoires in COVID-19. Here immunoSEQ multiplex PCR was the method, and the copy in TCRdb shows in-frame clones only, minus some. Of 250,000 to 350,000 clones listed, around 90% were seen once; the top ten hold 1.5% to 2%. The sequencing sample was made of PBMCs or T cells enriched from blood (not recorded which). Receptor source: a woman under 30 with acute COVID-19. The CDR3 runs from the conserved cysteine through the conserved F or W. Each record gives: D gene, CDR3 length, V gene, clone size, J gene, CDR3 DNA, CDR3 protein. D genes are given only for firm matches. Size values are once, few and many counts, or a class for expanded clones, and some rows have none.

d_gene: TRBD1
len: 14
v_gene: TRBV9
abundance: NA
j_gene: TRBJ1-2
CDR3nt: TGTGCCAGCAGCGTAGAAACAGGGGGTGAAGGCTACACCTTC
CDR3aa: CASSVETGGEGYTF

d_gene: NA
len: 15
v_gene: TRBV28
abundance: NA
j_gene: TRBJ2-7
CDR3nt: TGTGCCAGCAGTTTTGGAGATAGTTCTTCCTACGAGCAGTACTTC
CDR3aa: CASSFGDSSSYEQYF

d_gene: TRBD1
len: 17
v_gene: TRBV6-1
abundance: NA
j_gene: TRBJ1-4
CDR3nt: TGTGCCAGCAGTGTCACAGGGGACGTCGCAACTAATGAAAAACTGTTTTTT
CDR3aa: CASSVTGDVATNEKLFF

d_gene: TRBD2
len: 16
v_gene: TRBV11-2
abundance: NA
j_gene: TRBJ2-1
CDR3nt: TGTGCCAGCAGCTTAGCCCAGCGGGAGGGTGGGGATGAGCAGTTCTTC
CDR3aa: CASSLAQREGGDEQFF

d_gene: NA
len: 14
v_gene: TRBV6-5
abundance: NA
j_gene: TRBJ1-6
CDR3nt: TGTGCCAGCAGAGCGATAGGGAGCAATTCACCCCTCCACTTT
CDR3aa: CASRAIGSNSPLHF

d_gene: TRBD1
len: 15
v_gene: TRBV5-6
abundance: NA
j_gene: TRBJ2-7
CDR3nt: TGTGCCAGCAGCTCCTCAAGGACAGGGGGCAACGAGCAGTACTTC
CDR3aa: CASSSSRTGGNEQYF

d_gene: NA
len: 14
v_gene: TRBV6-5
abundance: NA
j_gene: TRBJ2-1
CDR3nt: TGTGCCAGCACCTCCCGGGGTAGCGACAATGAGCAGTTCTTC
CDR3aa: CASTSRGSDNEQFF

d_gene: NA
len: 15
v_gene: TRBV6-5
abundance: NA
j_gene: TRBJ2-3
CDR3nt: TGTGCCAGCCTTTCGTTACGGGAGCCCACAGATACGCAGTATTTT
CDR3aa: CASLSLREPTDTQYF

d_gene: NA
len: 21
v_gene: TRBV7-6
abundance: few
j_gene: TRBJ2-1
CDR3nt: TGTGCCAGCAGCTTAGTTATAGGAGATAACGCAGGGGAGAGCTCCTACAATGAGCAGTTCTTC
CDR3aa: CASSLVIGDNAGESSYNEQFF

d_gene: TRBD2
len: 16
v_gene: TRBV27
abundance: once
j_gene: TRBJ2-4
CDR3nt: TGTGCCAGCAGAGGACTAGCGGGAGAGGCCAAAAACATTCAGTACTTC
CDR3aa: CASRGLAGEAKNIQYF

d_gene: NA
len: 15
v_gene: TRBV19
abundance: NA
j_gene: TRBJ2-3
CDR3nt: TGTGCCAGTAGTATAGTAGGGCGGCGGGCAGATACGCAGTATTTT
CDR3aa: CASSIVGRRADTQYF

d_gene: TRBD1
len: 14
v_gene: TRBV9
abundance: NA
j_gene: TRBJ1-4
CDR3nt: TGTGCCAGCAGCGAGGGACAGGTTAATGAAAAACTGTTTTTT
CDR3aa: CASSEGQVNEKLFF

d_gene: TRBD2
len: 16
v_gene: TRBV18
abundance: NA
j_gene: TRBJ2-3
CDR3nt: TGTGCCAGCTCACCATTCTTGCTAGCGGACACAGATACGCAGTATTTT
CDR3aa: CASSPFLLADTDTQYF

d_gene: NA
len: 14
v_gene: TRBV7-2
abundance: NA
j_gene: TRBJ1-3
CDR3nt: TGTGCCAGCAGCTTACAGGGTTCTGGAAACACCATATATTTT
CDR3aa: CASSLQGSGNTIYF

d_gene: TRBD1
len: 13
v_gene: TRBV15
abundance: NA
j_gene: TRBJ1-4
CDR3nt: TGTGCCACCAGCAAGGGGACAGAAGAAAAACTGTTTTTT
CDR3aa: CATSKGTEEKLFF

d_gene: TRBD2
len: 17
v_gene: TRBV18
abundance: NA
j_gene: TRBJ2-7
CDR3nt: TGTGCCAGCTCACCACCCTGGGCTAGCGGGCAAAAATACGAGCAGTACTTC
CDR3aa: CASSPPWASGQKYEQYF

d_gene: NA
len: 14
v_gene: TRBV5-1
abundance: NA
j_gene: TRBJ2-5
CDR3nt: TGCGCCAGCAGCTATGGCGGCGTACAAGAGACCCAGTACTTC
CDR3aa: CASSYGGVQETQYF

d_gene: NA
len: 15
v_gene: TRBV28
abundance: NA
j_gene: TRBJ1-5
CDR3nt: TGTGCCAGCAGTTTATGGGACCGGAGGACTCAGCCCCAGCATTTT
CDR3aa: CASSLWDRRTQPQHF

d_gene: TRBD1
len: 15
v_gene: TRBV28
abundance: NA
j_gene: TRBJ1-6
CDR3nt: TGTGCCAGCACCTCAACGGACAGGGTAAATTCACCCCTCCACTTT
CDR3aa: CASTSTDRVNSPLHF

d_gene: NA
len: 17
v_gene: TRBV7-3
abundance: once
j_gene: TRBJ1-1
CDR3nt: TGTGCCAGCAGCTTGGGACCCACAGGGATGGGGAACACTGAAGCTTTCTTT
CDR3aa: CASSLGPTGMGNTEAFF

d_gene: NA
len: 18
v_gene: TRBV3-1/TRBV3-2
abundance: NA
j_gene: TRBJ2-7
CDR3nt: TGTGCCAGCAGCCAACCGGGGGCTAGCGGTGTTGCGTTAGACGAGCAGTACTTC
CDR3aa: CASSQPGASGVALDEQYF

d_gene: NA
len: 13
v_gene: TRBV27
abundance: NA
j_gene: TRBJ1-6
CDR3nt: TGTGCCAGCAGTCCCCGGGACAATCCACCCCTCCACTTT
CDR3aa: CASSPRDNPPLHF

d_gene: NA
len: 14
v_gene: TRBV19
abundance: NA
j_gene: TRBJ1-2
CDR3nt: TGTGCCAGTAGTATAGCAGGGGCTAACTATGGCTACACCTTC
CDR3aa: CASSIAGANYGYTF

d_gene: TRBD2
len: 15
v_gene: TRBV28
abundance: NA
j_gene: TRBJ2-2
CDR3nt: TGTGCCAGCAGTTTGGCACTAGCGGGACTCGGGGAGCTGTTTTTT
CDR3aa: CASSLALAGLGELFF

d_gene: NA
len: 13
v_gene: TRBV6-5
abundance: NA
j_gene: TRBJ1-1
CDR3nt: TGTGCCAGCAGTTACATCATGAACACTGAAGCTTTCTTT
CDR3aa: CASSYIMNTEAFF

d_gene: TRBD1
len: 15
v_gene: TRBV5-4
abundance: NA
j_gene: TRBJ2-7
CDR3nt: TGTGCCAGCAGCTTGCCGCGACAGGGAACCTACGAGCAGTACTTC
CDR3aa: CASSLPRQGTYEQYF

d_gene: NA
len: 13
v_gene: TRBV7-3
abundance: NA
j_gene: TRBJ2-5
CDR3nt: TGTGCCAGCAGTCAGGGGGGCCAAGAGACCCAGTACTTC
CDR3aa: CASSQGGQETQYF

d_gene: NA
len: 13
v_gene: TRBV30
abundance: once
j_gene: TRBJ1-1
CDR3nt: TGTGCCTGGAGTTCAGAGGGGGGGATAGAAGCTTTCTTT
CDR3aa: CAWSSEGGIEAFF

d_gene: NA
len: 14
v_gene: TRBV5-1
abundance: NA
j_gene: TRBJ2-3
CDR3nt: TGCGCCAGCAGCCCCGCGCAGGGACTAGATACGCAGTATTTT
CDR3aa: CASSPAQGLDTQYF

d_gene: TRBD1
len: 14
v_gene: TRBV7-9
abundance: once
j_gene: TRBJ1-1
CDR3nt: TGTGCCAGCATCCAGACAGGGCGGGACACTGAAGCTTTCTTT
CDR3aa: CASIQTGRDTEAFF

d_gene: TRBD1
len: 13
v_gene: TRBV11-1
abundance: once
j_gene: TRBJ2-7
CDR3nt: TGTGCCAGCAGCCAAGACAGGGTCTACGAGCAGTACTTC
CDR3aa: CASSQDRVYEQYF

d_gene: TRBD1
len: 13
v_gene: TRBV7-9
abundance: NA
j_gene: TRBJ2-3
CDR3nt: TGTGCCAGCAGCTTCGACAGGGGTGATACGCAGTATTTT
CDR3aa: CASSFDRGDTQYF